These 8 T cell receptor beta chains share one sample of origin, sequenced in a study of a mutant IDH1 vaccine in newly diagnosed glioma. Time point meaning: baseline, week 1 (first vaccination visit). The treatment: pre-vaccination baseline after standard-of-care therapy. The method was immunoSEQ multiplex PCR; TCRdb's version includes in-frame clones alone and lacks a portion of them. Here the sample spans roughly 25,000 clones, 85% to 95% being singletons. The sample was PBMCs, taken from a glioma patient treated with radiotherapy, temozolomide or both. These TCRs come from a man aged 40-50 years with glioma.

The chain couples TRBV7-8 to TRBJ1-4; D is uncertain. The length of the CDR3 is 12 residues. Germline CDR1 is SGHVS and CDR2 is FQNEAQ. V lost 5 bases and J 3 bases, leaving 4 bases between the germline ends. This CDR3 reads CASSLPNEKLFF. DNA for the CDR3: TGTGCCAGCAGCCTCCCTAATGAAAAACTGTTTTTT.

This chain links TRBV7-9 with TRBJ1-3; D call uncertain. This CDR3 spans 13 amino acids. Germline CDR1 is SEHNR and CDR2 is FQNEAQ (reference sequence). Trimming left V 5 bases short and J 7 bases short, with 12 bases between. The CDR3 reads CASSIPSANTIYF. CDR3 in DNA: TGTGCCAGCAGCATCCCTTCTGCTAACACCATATATTTT.

This chain joins TRBV6-1 and TRBJ1-1, with D possibly TRBD1 on 5 matching bases. The V end lost 3 bases, the J end lost 11 bases, and 19 bases lay between the germline ends. From germline, CDR1 is MNHNS and CDR2 SASEGT. The CDR3 sequence is 14 residues long. The CDR3 sequence is CASSELPGRASAFF. The CDR3, as DNA: TGTGCCAGCAGTGAGCTGCCAGGGAGAGCATCGGCTTTCTTT.

The chain joins TRBV7-3 to TRBJ2-2, with TRBD1 matching 7 bases. The germline V gene encodes CDR1 SGHTA and CDR2 FQGTGA. This CDR3 has 17 amino acids. Trimming removed 3 bases from V and 6 bases from J; junction bases left unmatched: 13. The CDR3 region has the DNA TGTGCCAGCAGCTTTAAGGGACACAGGGGAAAAGCCGGGGAGCTGTTTTTT. It encodes CASSFKGHRGKAGELFF.

The chain recombines TRBV9 with TRBJ2-1, with 13 bases aligning to TRBD2. The CDR3 contains 15 residues. The trim removed 3 bases at V and 7 bases at J, leaving 4 bases unmatched. The germline CDR1 and CDR2 sequences are SGDLS and YYNGEE. This chain's CDR3 is CASSGTSGSNNEQFF. The CDR3 nucleotides are TGTGCCAGCAGCGGGACTAGCGGGAGCAATAATGAGCAGTTCTTC.

This sequence joins TRBV19 and TRBJ1-4; 8 nucleotides agree with TRBD1. Looked up from germline, CDR1 is LNHDA and CDR2 is SQIVND (reference sequence). Trimming at V came to 3 bases and at J to 6 bases, leaving 9 bases not matched to a gene. The CDR3 covers 16 residues. The CDR3 nucleotides read TGTGCCAGTAGTATTGTGCAGGGGGCTGGACATGAAAAACTGTTTTTT. Residues: CASSIVQGAGHEKLFF. The whole variable domain, filled in from reference TRBV19 and TRBJ1-4, reads DGGITQSPKYLFRKEGQNVTLSCEQNLNHDAMYWYRQDPGQGLRLIYYSQIVNDFQKGDIAEGYSVSREKKESFPLTVTSAQKNPTAFYLCASSIVQGAGHEKLFFGSGTQLSVL.

Of note for this clone: Additional DNA sequences in this sample encode the identical CDR3. The chain uses TRBV7-9 and TRBJ2-7; D gene unclear. The CDR3 has 10 residues. In germline, CDR1 is SEHNR, CDR2 FQNEAQ (reference sequence). V lost 7 bases and J 5 bases, leaving 6 bases between the germline ends. Here the CDR3 reads CASIPHEQYF. In nucleotides, the CDR3 is TGTGCCAGCATTCCCCACGAGCAGTACTTC.

The V gene is TRBV5-5, the J gene TRBJ2-7, with TRBD1 matching 9 bases. Trimming at V came to 6 bases and at J to 4 bases, leaving 14 bases not matched to a gene. CDR1 is SGHKS and CDR2 is YYEKEE in the germline V gene (reference sequence). The CDR3 is 16 amino acids. DNA of the CDR3: TGTGCCAGCATCCCCGTGATCGGGACAGGGTCTTACGAGCAGTACTTC. This encodes CASIPVIGTGSYEQYF.